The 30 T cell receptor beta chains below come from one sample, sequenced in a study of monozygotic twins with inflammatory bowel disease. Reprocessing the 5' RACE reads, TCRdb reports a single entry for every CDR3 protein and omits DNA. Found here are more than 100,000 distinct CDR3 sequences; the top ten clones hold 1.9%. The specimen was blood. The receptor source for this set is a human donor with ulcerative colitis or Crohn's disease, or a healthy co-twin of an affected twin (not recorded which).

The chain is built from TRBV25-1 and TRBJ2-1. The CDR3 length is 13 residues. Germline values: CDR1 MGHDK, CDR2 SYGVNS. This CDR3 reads CASTRNSYNEQFF. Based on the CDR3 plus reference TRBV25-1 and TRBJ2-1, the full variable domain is EADIYQTPRYLVIGTGKKITLECSQTMGHDKMYWYQQDPGMELHLIHYSYGVNSTEKGDLSSESTVSRIRTEHFPLTLESARPSHTSQYLCASTRNSYNEQFFGPGTRLTVL.

The CDR3 region is CASSLEYPGELFF. V usage is TRBV6-2 or TRBV6-3 and J usage is TRBJ2-2. The CDR3 is 13 amino acids. The germline V gene has CDR1 MNHEY and CDR2 SVGEGT.

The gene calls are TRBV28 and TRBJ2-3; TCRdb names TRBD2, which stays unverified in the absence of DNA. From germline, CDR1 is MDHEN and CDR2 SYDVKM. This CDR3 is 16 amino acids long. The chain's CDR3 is CASSLASGGHTDTQYF.

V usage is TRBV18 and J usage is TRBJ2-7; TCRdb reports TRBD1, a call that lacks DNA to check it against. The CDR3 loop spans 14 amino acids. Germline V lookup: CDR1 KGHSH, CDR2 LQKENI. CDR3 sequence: CASSPRGREHEQYF.

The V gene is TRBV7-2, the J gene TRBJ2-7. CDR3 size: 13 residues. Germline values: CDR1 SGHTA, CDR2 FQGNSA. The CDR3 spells CASSPFWEGEQYF.

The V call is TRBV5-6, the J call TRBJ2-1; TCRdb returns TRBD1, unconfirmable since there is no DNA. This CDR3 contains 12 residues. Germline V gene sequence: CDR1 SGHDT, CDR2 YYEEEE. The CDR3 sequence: CASSFGANEQFF. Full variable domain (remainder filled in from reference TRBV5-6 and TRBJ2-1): DAGVTQSPTHLIKTRGQQVTLRCSPKSGHDTVSWYQQALGQGPQFIFQYYEEEERQRGNFPDRFSGHQFPNYSSELNVNALLLGDSALYLCASSFGANEQFFGPGTRLTVL.

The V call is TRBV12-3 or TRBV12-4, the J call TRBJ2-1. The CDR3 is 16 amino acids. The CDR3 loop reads CASSLFLDGSPKEQFF.

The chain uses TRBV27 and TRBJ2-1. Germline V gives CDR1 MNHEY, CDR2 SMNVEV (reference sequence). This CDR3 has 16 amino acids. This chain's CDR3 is CASSLSTRRAYNEQFF.

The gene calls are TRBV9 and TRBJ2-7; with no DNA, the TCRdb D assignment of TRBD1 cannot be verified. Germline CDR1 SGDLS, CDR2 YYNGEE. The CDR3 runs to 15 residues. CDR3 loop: CASSVAAHVSYEQYF.

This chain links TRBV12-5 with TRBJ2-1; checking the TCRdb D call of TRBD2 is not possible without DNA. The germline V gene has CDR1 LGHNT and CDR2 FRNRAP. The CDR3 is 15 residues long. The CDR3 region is CASGFSGGYYNEQFF.

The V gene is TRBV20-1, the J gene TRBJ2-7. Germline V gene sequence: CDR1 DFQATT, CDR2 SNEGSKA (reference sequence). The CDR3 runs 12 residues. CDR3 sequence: CSARDLDYEQYF.

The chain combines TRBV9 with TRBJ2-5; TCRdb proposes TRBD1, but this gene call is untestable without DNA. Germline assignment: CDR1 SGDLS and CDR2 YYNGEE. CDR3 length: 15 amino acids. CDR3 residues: CASSVAGAALETQYF.

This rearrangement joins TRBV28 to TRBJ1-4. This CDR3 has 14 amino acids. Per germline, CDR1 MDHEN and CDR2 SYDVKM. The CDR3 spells CASSFPSRGEKLFF.

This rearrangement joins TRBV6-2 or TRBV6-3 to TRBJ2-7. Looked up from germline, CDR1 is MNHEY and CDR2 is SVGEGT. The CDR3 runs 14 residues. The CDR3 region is CASRISGGPYEQYF.

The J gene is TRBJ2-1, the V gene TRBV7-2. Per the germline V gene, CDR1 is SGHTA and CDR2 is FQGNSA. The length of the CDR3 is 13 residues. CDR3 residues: CASSLVTVWKQFF. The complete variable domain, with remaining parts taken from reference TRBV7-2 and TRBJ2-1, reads GAGVSQSPSNKVTEKGKDVELRCDPISGHTALYWYRQSLGQGLEFLIYFQGNSAPDKSGLPSDRFSAERTGGSVSTLTIQRTQQEDSAVYLCASSLVTVWKQFFGPGTRLTVL.

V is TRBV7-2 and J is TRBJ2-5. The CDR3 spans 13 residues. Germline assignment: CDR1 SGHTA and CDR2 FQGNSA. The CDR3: CASSKELRETQYF.

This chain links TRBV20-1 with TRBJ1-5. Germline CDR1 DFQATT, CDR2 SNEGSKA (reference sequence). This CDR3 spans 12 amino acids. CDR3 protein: CSAMRSNQPQHF.

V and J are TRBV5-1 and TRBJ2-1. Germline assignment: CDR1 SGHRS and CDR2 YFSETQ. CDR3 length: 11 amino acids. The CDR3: CASSLFNEQFF.

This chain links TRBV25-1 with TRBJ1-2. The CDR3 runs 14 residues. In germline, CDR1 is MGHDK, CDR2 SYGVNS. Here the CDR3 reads CASSGAGLSYGYTF.

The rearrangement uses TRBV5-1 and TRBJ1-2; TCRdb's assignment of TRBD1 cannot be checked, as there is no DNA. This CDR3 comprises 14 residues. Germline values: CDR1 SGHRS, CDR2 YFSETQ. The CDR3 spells CASSRDGTNYGYTF. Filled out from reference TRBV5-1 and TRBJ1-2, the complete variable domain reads KAGVTQTPRYLIKTRGQQVTLSCSPISGHRSVSWYQQTPGQGLQFLFEYFSETQRNKGNFPGRFSGRQFSNSRSEMNVSTLELGDSALYLCASSRDGTNYGYTFGSGTRLTVV.

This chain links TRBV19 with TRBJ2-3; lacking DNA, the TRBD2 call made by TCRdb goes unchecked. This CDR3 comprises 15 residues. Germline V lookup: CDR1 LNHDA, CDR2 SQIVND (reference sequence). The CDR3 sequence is CASSTGTPTPGTQYF.

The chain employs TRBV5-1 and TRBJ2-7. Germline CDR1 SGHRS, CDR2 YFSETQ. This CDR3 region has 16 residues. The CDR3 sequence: CASSLTPHPSSYEQYF. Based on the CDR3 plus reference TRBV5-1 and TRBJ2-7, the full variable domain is KAGVTQTPRYLIKTRGQQVTLSCSPISGHRSVSWYQQTPGQGLQFLFEYFSETQRNKGNFPGRFSGRQFSNSRSEMNVSTLELGDSALYLCASSLTPHPSSYEQYFGPGTRLTVT.

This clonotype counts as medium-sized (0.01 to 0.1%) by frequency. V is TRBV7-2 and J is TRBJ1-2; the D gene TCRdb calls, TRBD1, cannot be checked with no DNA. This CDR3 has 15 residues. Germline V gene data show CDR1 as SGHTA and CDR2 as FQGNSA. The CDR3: CASSLADREGSGYTF.

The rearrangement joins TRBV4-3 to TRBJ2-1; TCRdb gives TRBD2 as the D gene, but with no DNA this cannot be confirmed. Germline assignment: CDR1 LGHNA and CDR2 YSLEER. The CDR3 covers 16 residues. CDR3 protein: CASSQGNLAGGGEQFF.

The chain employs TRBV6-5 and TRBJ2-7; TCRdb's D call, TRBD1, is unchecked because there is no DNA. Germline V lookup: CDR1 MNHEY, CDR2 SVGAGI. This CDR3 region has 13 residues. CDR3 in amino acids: CASMGQGFYEQYF.

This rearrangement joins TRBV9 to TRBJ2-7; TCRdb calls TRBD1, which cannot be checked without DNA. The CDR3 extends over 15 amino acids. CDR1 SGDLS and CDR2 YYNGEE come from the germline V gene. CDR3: CASSVDQGAGYEQYF.

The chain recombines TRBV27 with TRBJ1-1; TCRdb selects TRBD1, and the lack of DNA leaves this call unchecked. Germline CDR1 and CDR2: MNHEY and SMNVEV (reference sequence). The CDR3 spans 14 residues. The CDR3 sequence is CASSWTALNTEAFF.

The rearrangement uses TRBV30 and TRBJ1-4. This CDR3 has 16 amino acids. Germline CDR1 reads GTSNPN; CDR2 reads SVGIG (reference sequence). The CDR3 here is CAWSVQSGTGREKLFF.

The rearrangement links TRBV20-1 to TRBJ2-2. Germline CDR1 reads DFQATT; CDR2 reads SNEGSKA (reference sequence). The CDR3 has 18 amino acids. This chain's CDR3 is CSANDYLAGNANTGELFF.

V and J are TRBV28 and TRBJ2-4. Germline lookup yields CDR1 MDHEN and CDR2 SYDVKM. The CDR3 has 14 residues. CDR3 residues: CASSLLTTKNIQYF. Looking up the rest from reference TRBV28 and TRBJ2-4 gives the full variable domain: DVKVTQSSRYLVKRTGEKVFLECVQDMDHENMFWYRQDPGLGLRLIYFSYDVKMKEKGDIPEGYSVSREKKERFSLILESASTNQTSMYLCASSLLTTKNIQYFGAGTRLSVL.